These T cell receptor beta chains were read from a single sample in a study of blood T cells in healthy people across ages. TCRdb reanalysed the 5' RACE reads using MiXCR and keeps one entry per CDR3 protein. Of about a million distinct CDR3 sequences listed, around two fifths are singletons. The specimen was blood. These receptors were taken from a man in his late teens or twenties in good health. Each CDR3 is given with its conserved first and last residue. A D gene is named only where the DNA matches it firmly. A clone size is listed for some rows: how often the clone was seen (once, few, many), or a class if it is expanded.

j_gene,d_gene,len,abundance,v_gene,CDR3aa,CDR3nt
TRBJ1-4,-,11,-,TRBV20-1,CSALGGSRLFF,TGCAGTGCTCTCGGGGGTTCGAGACTGTTTTTT
TRBJ2-7,-,13,few,TRBV12-3/TRBV12-4,CASSSPGDSEQYF,TGTGCCAGCAGTTCCCCAGGGGATTCCGAGCAGTACTTC
TRBJ1-1,-,14,once,TRBV2,CASSELRGAHEAFF,TGTGCCAGCAGTGAATTACGGGGGGCACATGAAGCTTTCTTT
TRBJ2-1,-,14,-,TRBV28,CASSPGSLPNEQFF,TGTGCCAGCAGCCCGGGCAGCTTACCGAATGAGCAGTTCTTC
TRBJ2-1,-,16,-,TRBV10-3,CAISESWTAIYNEQFF,TGTGCCATCAGTGAGTCCTGGACAGCTATCTACAATGAGCAGTTCTTC
TRBJ2-7,-,14,many,TRBV6-6,CASRPPGSSYEQYF,TGTGCCAGCAGACCGCCGGGATCTTCCTACGAGCAGTACTTC
TRBJ1-4,-,13,-,TRBV5-1,CASSFPGAEKLFF,TGCGCCAGCAGCTTTCCCGGGGCCGAAAAACTGTTTTTT
TRBJ1-4,-,14,few,TRBV6-2/TRBV6-3,CASTDRTTNEKLFF,TGTGCCAGCACCGACAGGACAACTAATGAAAAACTGTTTTTT
TRBJ1-5,TRBD1,20,-,TRBV5-1,CASSGFNPDATGDSNQPQHF,TGCGCCAGCAGCGGGTTCAATCCGGACGCGACAGGGGATAGCAATCAGCCCCAGCATTTT
TRBJ1-1,-,14,few,TRBV5-1,CASSLGGVDTEAFF,TGTGCCAGCAGCTTGGGAGGGGTTGACACTGAAGCTTTCTTT
TRBJ1-2,-,13,few,TRBV20-1,CSARAGVSYGYTF,TGCAGTGCTAGAGCAGGGGTTAGCTATGGCTACACCTTC
TRBJ2-1,-,20,-,TRBV5-1,CASSLSSDGGLGRNNNEQFF,TGCGCCAGCAGCTTGTCCTCTGACGGAGGATTGGGGAGGAATAACAATGAGCAGTTCTTC
TRBJ2-7,TRBD1,12,-,TRBV28,CAITTGYYEQYF,TGTGCCATCACGACAGGGTACTACGAGCAGTACTTC
TRBJ1-1,-,17,-,TRBV7-3,CASSQEDRSPPNTEAFF,TGTGCCAGCAGCCAAGAGGACAGATCTCCCCCGAACACTGAAGCTTTCTTT
TRBJ1-2,-,11,few,TRBV25-1,CASSESARHTF,TGTGCCAGCAGTGAATCTGCCAGACACACCTTC
TRBJ2-1,-,16,few,TRBV10-3,CASRKREKALDDEQFF,TGTGCCTCGAGGAAAAGGGAAAAGGCGTTAGACGATGAGCAGTTCTTC
TRBJ1-5,-,12,few,TRBV6-6,CASSRGSGDQHF,TGTGCCAGCAGCAGGGGTTCCGGTGACCAGCATTTT